Ten or more counts support the clone carrying this T cell receptor beta chain. What it binds is not known. Each CDR3 protein is one row after TCRdb ran MiXCR on the PCR reads. In the table there are 600,000 to 650,000 distinct CDR3 sequences, just under 20% of which are singletons. The entry originates in a study of molecular identifiers for immune sequencing clone quantification. V shed 1 base, J shed 7 bases, and the junction held 13 bases outside the gene matches. The CDR3 runs 16 residues. Germline lookup yields CDR1 SQVTM and CDR2 ANQGSEA. Broader study findings: In naive cells, clones above 20 RNA copies held under 1% of molecules, whereas in effector cells they held over 97%.

Sequencing used naive CD8+ T cells from blood, with Jurkat cell RNA spiked in. Specified subset: FACS-sorted CD8+CD4-CCR7+CD45RA+ naive T cells. This clonotype was obtained from a human donor in good health. Some libraries in this study had Jurkat cell RNA spiked in. V and J are TRBV29-1 and TRBJ2-7; 10 bases are a match to TRBD1. CDR3 nucleotide sequence: TGCAGCGTTGAAGGGCACTGGACAGGGGGTTTAGGGGAGCAGTACTTC. Its protein product is CSVEGHWTGGLGEQYF.